The clone carrying this T cell receptor beta chain was seen at least ten times. The data stem from a study of regulatory T cells in long-lasting Graves disease. Arm-PCR of CDR3 regions and iRepertoire HTBI primers were the basis on which TCR beta libraries were built. In TCRdb, the multiplex PCR reads were re-called with MiXCR into one record per CDR3 protein. The top ten hold roughly 23% of the sample, which has roughly 220,000 distinct CDR3 sequences, about 18% seen once. The time point was: newly diagnosed GD, antithyroid drugs for less than 3 months. The authors made the TCR library using RNA they extracted from PBMCs. The sequence derives from a female donor with Graves disease. Sequenced here: peripheral blood mononuclear cells (PBMCs), sampled at new diagnosis, from a patient treated with antithyroid drugs.

The CDR3 DNA sequence: TGTGCCAGCAGCCAAGATCCGTCTGCGGGATTGAACACCGGGGAGCTGTTTTTT. Its translation is CASSQDPSAGLNTGELFF. V gene TRBV3-1 combines with J gene TRBJ2-2; perhaps TRBD2 as D (6 bases). The length of the CDR3 is 18 residues. V was trimmed by 0 bases and J by 1 base, leaving 15 bases between them. Looked up from germline, CDR1 is LGHDT and CDR2 is YNNKEL (reference sequence).